This TCR beta chain was found in a study of blood T cell repertoires in COVID-19. Study information: PBMCs, B-cell-depleted T cells, or T cells provided the cDNA or gDNA that made up the material.

In the source study's methods: Amplifying reference gene primers gave estimates of nucleated cell counts. Generated by immunoSEQ multiplex PCR, the TCRdb table keeps only in-frame clones and is missing some. D and trimming were read from the DNA, whereas the V and J calls and clone size are those reported in that table. The data show 90,000 or so clones, with around 90% seen just once and around 4.1% held by the top ten. Germline V CDR1 and CDR2: MNHEY, SVGAGI. Trimming pared 5 bases from V and 1 base from J, leaving 13 bases between. This CDR3 comprises 15 residues. This TCR was sampled from a woman older than 75 with active or convalescent COVID-19. The sequencing sample was made of peripheral blood. V and J are TRBV6-5 and TRBJ2-3; a possible D gene is TRBD1 (5 bases). CDR3 sequence reads: CASSPSMTGTDTQYF. The CDR3 region has the DNA TGTGCCAGCAGTCCTTCTATGACAGGCACAGATACGCAGTATTTT.